Given below is one TCR beta chain in context. Its antigen remains unidentified. Alongside a J-beta primer mix, a sample-barcoded 5' primer served in a second PCR lasting about 7 to 12 cycles. TCRdb reprocessed the 5' RACE reads with MiXCR, giving one entry per CDR3 protein. The data show 660,000 or so distinct CDR3 sequences, with roughly 53% seen just once and over 30% held by the top ten. Germline CDR1 reads MNHEY; CDR2 reads SMNVEV (reference sequence). This CDR3 spans 13 amino acids. Trimming removed 9 bases at V and 1 base at J, with 11 bases between. The study recruited healthy Caucasian donors from Russia who were aged about 6 to 90. Each donor had 8.5 to 10 milliliters of peripheral blood drawn. This entry is derived from a study of blood T cells in healthy people across ages. Findings of the study overall: Estimated diversity across one million T cells was deemed an underestimate.

This TCR was sampled from a man in his fifties or sixties in good health. Sequencing used blood. The chain couples TRBV27 to TRBJ2-3; possible D gene TRBD1, 6 bases. The CDR3 nucleotides are TGTGCCAGGATCCGACAGGGCACAGATACGCAGTATTTT. Translating gives CARIRQGTDTQYF.